This TCR beta chain appears in the sequencing data of a study of response to subunit inactivated influenza vaccine. This CDR3 region has 17 residues. Trimming cost V 3 bases and J 2 bases, with 22 bases left between them. Per the germline V gene, CDR1 is DFQATT and CDR2 is SNEGSKA (reference sequence). TCRdb re-derived calls from the RT-PCR reads in MiXCR, one entry per CDR3 protein. The data hold around 790,000 distinct CDR3 sequences, with approximately 21% observed a single time. This chain joins TRBV20-1 and TRBJ2-5; D is possibly TRBD1 (6 bases). This sequence was found in a man aged 45-65 years who received an inactivated influenza vaccine. The material sequenced was PBMCs from blood, taken less than 6 days after vaccination. CDR3 protein: CSARISWGQKTQETQYF. The CDR3 nucleotides read TGCAGTGCTAGGATCTCTTGGGGGCAAAAAACACAAGAGACCCAGTACTTC.